The present T cell receptor beta chain was sequenced within a study of CD8+ T cells in alopecia areata. Study in general: Twice a day, 5 to 10 mg of oral tofacitinib was administered to treated patients. Findings of the study overall: Sequencing of scalp tissue also captures the resident alphabeta T cells of normal skin. Compared with normal scalp, lesional scalp had higher clonality and more expanded CD8+ clones.

Comments on this clone: The antigen remains undetermined.

RNA was extracted and reverse transcribed into cDNA as the sequencing template. Profiled with immunoSEQ multiplex PCR; TCRdb holds only in-frame clones, not every one. The sample includes about 160,000 clones, 85% to 90% of them seen just once. The CDR3 consists of 16 residues. Trimming stripped 0 bases from V and 0 bases from J, with 10 bases between. Germline CDR1 SGHRS, CDR2 YFSETQ. The receptor comes from a human donor with alopecia areata. This material consisted of CD8+ T cells sorted from blood, taken at week 0. The J gene is TRBJ2-4, the V gene TRBV5-1; no definite D call. The CDR3 reads CASSLDGILAKNIQYF. The CDR3 DNA reads as TGCGCCAGCAGCTTGGACGGAATTCTAGCCAAAAACATTCAGTACTTC. The variable domain in full, completed from reference TRBV5-1 and TRBJ2-4, reads KAGVTQTPRYLIKTRGQQVTLSCSPISGHRSVSWYQQTPGQGLQFLFEYFSETQRNKGNFPGRFSGRQFSNSRSEMNVSTLELGDSALYLCASSLDGILAKNIQYFGAGTRLSVL.